The source of this T cell receptor beta chain is a study of T cells after somatic rescue of genetic block. The CDR3 spans 16 residues. Per germline, CDR1 LGHNA and CDR2 YSLEER. Trimming took 1 base from V and 6 from J, leaving 19 bases between them. TCRdb's table, derived via immunoSEQ multiplex PCR, lists solely in-frame clones and lacks some. The sample has 55,000 to 75,000 clones, 80% to 95% seen once. This clone is a singleton in its sample. The source material was peripheral blood mononuclear cells (PBMCs). This clonotype was sampled from a man aged 40-49 years. The chain uses TRBV4-3 and TRBJ2-7; D remains ambiguous. The CDR3 is CASSQAKTPGATEQYF. CDR3 bases: TGCGCCAGCAGCCAAGCCAAGACCCCGGGCGCGACCGAGCAGTACTTC.